A single sample gave rise to the 18 T cell receptor beta chains below, sequenced in a study of T cell responses to AZD1222 COVID-19 vaccine. Data came from immunoSEQ multiplex PCR; TCRdb stores just in-frame clones and leaves some out. This sample carries about 270,000 clones, roughly 93% of them seen once, and the ten largest clones take approximately 0.52%. The sample was peripheral blood, taken 28 days after the second AZD1222 dose. All receptors come from an adult who received the AZD1222 COVID-19 vaccine.

The rearrangement uses TRBV28 and TRBJ1-1; 7 nucleotides line up with TRBD1. CDR1 is MDHEN, CDR2 SYDVKM, per germline. The junction had 5 bases not matched to a gene; V was cut back by 5 bases and J by 5 bases. The CDR3 contains 13 residues. CDR3 region: CASSGYRGTEAFF. For the CDR3, the DNA is TGTGCCAGCAGTGGCTACAGGGGAACTGAAGCTTTCTTT.

The chain uses TRBV5-1 and TRBJ2-1; possibly TRBD2 for D (7 bases). Germline lookup yields CDR1 SGHRS and CDR2 YFSETQ. The CDR3 sequence is 13 residues long. The V end lost 7 bases, the J end lost 4 bases, and 12 bases lay between the germline ends. Here the CDR3 DNA reads TGCGCCAGCGGGGGGGCGGAGTACAATGAGCAGTTCTTC. Translated, it gives CASGGAEYNEQFF. The entire variable domain, with the rest obtained from reference TRBV5-1 and TRBJ2-1, is as follows: KAGVTQTPRYLIKTRGQQVTLSCSPISGHRSVSWYQQTPGQGLQFLFEYFSETQRNKGNFPGRFSGRQFSNSRSEMNVSTLELGDSALYLCASGGAEYNEQFFGPGTRLTVL.

The CDR3 protein is CASSSAGIPYTGELFF. The CDR3 DNA reads as TGTGCCAGTAGTTCCGCGGGGATTCCATACACCGGGGAGCTGTTTTTT. The chain carries TRBV19 and TRBJ2-2, with a weak D call TRBD2 (6 bases). The CDR3 has 16 amino acids. In germline, CDR1 is LNHDA, CDR2 SQIVND (reference sequence). V was shortened by 5 bases and J by 3 bases, with 16 bases between the two germline ends.

The chain employs TRBV15 and TRBJ2-3; 9 nucleotides line up with TRBD2. The junction had 7 bases not matched to a gene; V was cut back by 8 bases and J by 10 bases. There are 12 residues in the CDR3. Germline CDR1 and CDR2: LNHNV and YYDKDF (reference sequence). This chain's CDR3 is CATRGGGGAQYF. The CDR3 coding sequence is TGTGCCACCCGCGGGGGGGGTGGTGCGCAGTATTTT. The whole variable domain, filled in from reference TRBV15 and TRBJ2-3, reads DAMVIQNPRYQVTQFGKPVTLSCSQTLNHNVMYWYQQKSSQAPKLLFHYYDKDFNNEADTPDNFQSRRPNTSFCFLDIRSPGLGDTAMYLCATRGGGGAQYFGPGTRLTVL.

This rearrangement joins TRBV2 to TRBJ1-2, with 11 positions matching TRBD1. Unmatched junction bases numbered 8, after V lost 5 bases and J lost 3 bases. CDR3 length equals 16 residues. Germline lookup yields CDR1 SNHLY and CDR2 FYNNEI. CDR3 nucleotides: TGTGCCAGCAGTATCGATGGACAGGGGGCCTACTATGGCTACACCTTC. Protein product: CASSIDGQGAYYGYTF.

The rearrangement uses TRBV20-1 and TRBJ2-7; D gene uncertain. V dropped 3 bases and J dropped 2 bases, with 5 bases sitting between them. The CDR3 extends over 11 amino acids. Germline CDR1 and CDR2: DFQATT and SNEGSKA (reference sequence). CDR3: CSARRTYEQYF. For the CDR3, the DNA is TGCAGTGCTAGGCGAACCTACGAGCAGTACTTC.

The rearrangement uses TRBV5-1 and TRBJ2-4; TRBD2 matches at 12 bases. Germline V gives CDR1 SGHRS, CDR2 YFSETQ. The CDR3 totals 18 residues. Trimming took 4 bases from V and 6 from J; bases not matched to a gene: 14. The CDR3 is CASSQQPSGRAGGNIQYF. DNA for the CDR3: TGCGCCAGCAGCCAGCAACCTAGCGGGAGGGCCGGAGGAAACATTCAGTACTTC.

Concerning this clone itself: The germline gene is not matched at one end of the junction; a read error may be the cause. J is TRBJ1-2 and V is TRBV5-6, with D uncertain. The CDR3 is 13 residues long. Germline CDR1 is SGHDT and CDR2 is YYEEEE. For the CDR3, the DNA is TGTGCCAGCAGTTTGGGCGTTGTGGGGGGCTACACCTTC. Its translation is CASSLGVVGGYTF.

The V gene is TRBV3-1 (or the pseudogene TRBV3-2), the J gene TRBJ1-3, with D hard to call. Germline CDR1 is LGHDT and CDR2 is YNNKEL (reference sequence). The CDR3 loop spans 13 amino acids. V lost 5 bases, J lost 1 base, and 6 bases lay in between. CDR3 sequence: CASSALSGNTIYF. DNA of the CDR3: TGTGCCAGCAGCGCATTATCTGGAAACACCATATATTTT.

V usage is TRBV7-9 and J usage is TRBJ2-1; 11 bases map to TRBD2. CDR1 is SEHNR, CDR2 FQNEAQ, per germline (reference sequence). The CDR3 runs 15 residues. V gave up 8 bases and J gave up 6 bases; unmatched junction bases: 9. Here the CDR3 DNA reads TGTGCCAGCTCTCAGAGGGGGACTAGCGGCAATGAGCAGTTCTTC. Amino acids: CASSQRGTSGNEQFF.

V gene TRBV30 combines with J gene TRBJ1-5, with D perhaps TRBD1 (6 bases). V was clipped by 0 bases and J by 5 bases, with 17 bases between them. The CDR3 is 16 residues long. Germline values: CDR1 GTSNPN, CDR2 SVGIG (reference sequence). CDR3 region: CAWSVQGQGYDQPQHF. CDR3 DNA sequence: TGTGCCTGGAGTGTTCAGGGACAAGGGTATGATCAGCCCCAGCATTTT.

This chain links TRBV9 with TRBJ2-5; tentative D call: TRBD2 (6 bases). From germline, CDR1 is SGDLS and CDR2 YYNGEE. The CDR3 has 14 amino acids. V was pared by 4 bases and J by 3 bases, with 13 bases between. The DNA for the CDR3 is TGTGCCAGCAGCTATGGAGGGCGGGAAGAGACCCAGTACTTC. Translating it yields CASSYGGREETQYF.

V is TRBV10-3 and J is TRBJ2-2, with TRBD2 matching 7 bases. Germline V gene sequence: CDR1 ENHRY, CDR2 SYGVKD. The V gene end was trimmed by 2 bases and the J gene end by 4 bases; junction bases not matched to a gene: 4. The CDR3 is made up of 15 amino acids. The DNA for the CDR3 is TGTGCCATCAGTGAGATGGGCGGGGGCACCGGGGAGCTGTTTTTT. It encodes CAISEMGGGTGELFF.

V is TRBV21-1 and J is TRBJ2-1; the table's D call, TRBD1, was not checked against the DNA. TRBV21-1 is a known pseudogene. The CDR3 contains 19 residues. The CDR3 DNA reads TGTGCCAGCAGCAAAGGGGGGCCCGACAGGGGGCTCCCATACAATGAGCAGTTCTTC. Protein product: CASSKGGPDRGLPYNEQFF.

This clone was seen only once. The chain combines TRBV13 with TRBJ1-2; the D gene is possibly TRBD1 (5 bases). From germline, CDR1 is PRHDT and CDR2 FYEKMQ (reference sequence). This CDR3 is 15 amino acids long. Trimming shortened V by 4 bases and J by 5 bases, and 17 bases separated the two germline ends. The CDR3 protein is CASSSPRGLTYGYTF. The CDR3 coding sequence is TGTGCCAGCAGCTCCCCTAGGGGCCTCACTTATGGCTACACCTTC.

J is TRBJ1-3 and V is TRBV3-1 (or the pseudogene TRBV3-2); D is undetermined. The V gene's germline CDR1 is LGHDT and CDR2 YNNKEL (reference sequence). The germline V and J ends were trimmed by 4 bases and 0 bases, with 13 bases remaining between them. CDR3 length: 16 amino acids. The CDR3 nucleotides read TGTGCCAGCAGCCCGGCCGGACCCCTCTCTGGAAACACCATATATTTT. Amino acid sequence: CASSPAGPLSGNTIYF.

J is TRBJ2-7 and V is TRBV2; D is possibly TRBD1 (6 bases). There are 14 residues in the CDR3. V lost 6 bases to trimming and J lost 1 base, with 13 bases between them. The germline V gene encodes CDR1 SNHLY and CDR2 FYNNEI. CDR3 sequence: CASRGPTGSYEQYF. CDR3 sequence (DNA): TGTGCCAGCAGGGGCCCTACAGGGTCCTACGAGCAGTACTTC.

The V and J genes are TRBV5-1 and TRBJ2-7; 7 bases map to TRBD2. Germline assignment: CDR1 SGHRS and CDR2 YFSETQ. This CDR3 is built from 15 residues. V shed 7 bases, J shed 4 bases, and the junction held 14 bases outside the gene matches. The CDR3 loop reads CASAPGGALGYEQYF. DNA of the CDR3: TGCGCCAGCGCCCCGGGGGGAGCCTTGGGGTACGAGCAGTACTTC.